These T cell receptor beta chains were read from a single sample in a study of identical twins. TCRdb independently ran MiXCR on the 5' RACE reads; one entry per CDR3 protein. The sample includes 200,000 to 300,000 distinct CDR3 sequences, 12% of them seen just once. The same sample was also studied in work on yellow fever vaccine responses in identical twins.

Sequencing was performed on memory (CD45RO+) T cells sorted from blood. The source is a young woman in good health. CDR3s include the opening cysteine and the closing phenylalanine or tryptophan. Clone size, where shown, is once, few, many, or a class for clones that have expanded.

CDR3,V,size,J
CSVEDRRLAGGLGADTQYF,TRBV29-1,-,TRBJ2-3
CASRQTQGQETQYF,TRBV11-2,few,TRBJ2-5
CASRGGSEANVLTF,TRBV5-1,many,TRBJ2-6
CASSLGSGGYTF,TRBV5-1,-,TRBJ1-2
CASSLSRTSGEQYF,TRBV7-2,-,TRBJ2-7
CAISESGTVSRQFF,TRBV10-3,few,TRBJ2-1
CSASGSSYNEQFF,TRBV20-1,-,TRBJ2-1
CASSSTGYTDTQYF,TRBV7-9,many,TRBJ2-3
CASGTSLQTQYF,TRBV28,few,TRBJ2-5
CASSQVSLDGSNYGYTF,TRBV4-3,-,TRBJ1-2
CSALRAGVLQETQYF,TRBV20-1,few,TRBJ2-5
CASSQDRLSRNEQYF,TRBV3-1,-,TRBJ2-7
CASSQEMWGYEQYF,TRBV4-2,few,TRBJ2-7
CASSDREGYGYTF,TRBV7-3,few,TRBJ1-2
CASRQGEIPNIQYF,TRBV6-2/TRBV6-3,few,TRBJ2-4
CASSRQDNTGELFF,TRBV25-1,-,TRBJ2-2
CASSQAAQDTGELFF,TRBV4-3,few,TRBJ2-2
CASELAGGLYEQYF,TRBV12-3/TRBV12-4,many,TRBJ2-7
CSVQTGSTEAFF,TRBV29-1,-,TRBJ1-1
CASRIGLAGEVGTNEQFF,TRBV10-2,many,TRBJ2-1
CAISERRGEAFF,TRBV10-3,once,TRBJ1-1
CASSTTGQGVAETQYF,TRBV7-2,-,TRBJ2-5
CASSLKGVFGQPQHF,TRBV27,-,TRBJ1-5
CSASGLAGTYEQYF,TRBV20-1,few,TRBJ2-7
CASTPQLAGANVLTF,TRBV27,few,TRBJ2-6
CASYRRTSGYNEQFF,TRBV6-5,many,TRBJ2-1
CASSPQDSGANVLTF,TRBV12-3/TRBV12-4,-,TRBJ2-6
CSASGLAGGKETQYF,TRBV20-1,few,TRBJ2-5
CASSLKGDTEAFF,TRBV12-3/TRBV12-4,many,TRBJ1-1
CASSYGTGEQYF,TRBV7-9,-,TRBJ2-7
CASTVSNSPLHF,TRBV12-3/TRBV12-4,many,TRBJ1-6
CASGDTGSAPLHF,TRBV3-1,few,TRBJ1-6
CASSREGGGYNEQFF,TRBV7-9,-,TRBJ2-1
CSASIPGTSYEQYF,TRBV20-1,-,TRBJ2-7
CASSVGDRVRNTEAFF,TRBV5-1,-,TRBJ1-1
CASGGGLTDTQYF,TRBV5-1,-,TRBJ2-3
CSVTRRGPDTEAFF,TRBV29-1,-,TRBJ1-1
CASSLETGAYEQYF,TRBV5-1,many,TRBJ2-7
CASSGRTNPRVADTQYF,TRBV9,-,TRBJ2-3
CASSEELAGRSSYNEQFF,TRBV2,-,TRBJ2-1
CATGATYQETQYF,TRBV7-2,-,TRBJ2-5
CASSTSTSGRGDEQFF,TRBV12-3/TRBV12-4,many,TRBJ2-1
CASSRPGLAGVSYEQYF,TRBV6-2/TRBV6-3,-,TRBJ2-7
CASRQGGRGTGELFF,TRBV14,few,TRBJ2-2
CASSTKLAGGPNEQFF,TRBV11-1,-,TRBJ2-1
CASSLAGVPYEQYF,TRBV28,few,TRBJ2-7
CASSLPGAYNEQFF,TRBV7-2,few,TRBJ2-1
CASKELSGNIQYF,TRBV19,many,TRBJ2-4
CASRPGVSAKNIQYF,TRBV10-2,medium-sized,TRBJ2-4
CASSYRTSGVGETQYF,TRBV6-5,-,TRBJ2-5
CARSSGVRFSVRGELFF,TRBV7-1,-,TRBJ2-2
CASSPSRGTDTQYF,TRBV5-1,-,TRBJ2-3
CSVGQGGAYNEQFF,TRBV29-1,many,TRBJ2-1
CASSLTGGPNQPQHF,TRBV5-1,-,TRBJ1-5
CASSLSRGEYEQYF,TRBV27,-,TRBJ2-7
CASSLLAREDEQFF,TRBV5-1,few,TRBJ2-1
CASSKGTAKNIQYF,TRBV21-1,few,TRBJ2-4
CASSQGLARAIVNEQYF,TRBV4-1,-,TRBJ2-7
CASRSEPYEQYF,TRBV2,many,TRBJ2-7